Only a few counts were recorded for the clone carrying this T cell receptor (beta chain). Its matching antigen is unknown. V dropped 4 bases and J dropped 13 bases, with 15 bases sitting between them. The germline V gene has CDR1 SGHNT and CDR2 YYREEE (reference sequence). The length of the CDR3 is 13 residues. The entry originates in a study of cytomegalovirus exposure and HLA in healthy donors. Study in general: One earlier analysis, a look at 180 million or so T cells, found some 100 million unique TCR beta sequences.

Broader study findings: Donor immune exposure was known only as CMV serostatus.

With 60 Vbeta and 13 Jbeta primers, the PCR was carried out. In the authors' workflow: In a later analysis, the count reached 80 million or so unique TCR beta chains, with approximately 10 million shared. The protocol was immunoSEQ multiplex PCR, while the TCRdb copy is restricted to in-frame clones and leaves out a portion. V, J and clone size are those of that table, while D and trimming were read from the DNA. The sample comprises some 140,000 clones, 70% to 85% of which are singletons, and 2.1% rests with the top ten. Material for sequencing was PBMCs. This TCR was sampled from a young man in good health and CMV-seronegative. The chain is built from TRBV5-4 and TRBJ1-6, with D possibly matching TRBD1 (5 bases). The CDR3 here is CASSQDLDSPLHF. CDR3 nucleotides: TGTGCCAGCAGCCAAGACCTCGACAGTCCCCTCCACTTT.